These T cell receptor beta chains were read from a single sample in a study of CD8+CD57+ T cells in acquired aplastic anemia. TCRdb called the reads again in MiXCR, with one record for every CDR3 protein. The table shows about half a million distinct CDR3 sequences, with under 40% occurring only once. The source material was sorted CD4+, CD8+, or CD8+CD57+ T cells (not recorded which) from PBMCs. All receptors derive from a human donor with aplastic anemia. Both conserved end residues are part of each CDR3. A D gene is named only where the DNA matches it firmly. Size is stated for part of the rows, as once, few or many counts, or as a class when the clone is expanded.

CDR3,DNA,size,V,length,J,D
CASSLEAQSPRAFF,TGTGCCAGCAGCTTAGAGGCGCAGTCCCCGAGGGCTTTCTTT,once,TRBV7-3,14,TRBJ1-1,.
CATSRVSGGATDTQYF,TGTGCCACCAGCAGAGTAAGCGGGGGAGCCACAGATACGCAGTATTTT,.,TRBV15,16,TRBJ2-3,TRBD2
CASSSGQGYGNTIYF,TGTGCCAGCAGCTCCGGACAGGGGTACGGAAACACCATATATTTT,few,TRBV7-2,15,TRBJ1-3,TRBD1
CASSLAAGTMDTQYF,TGTGCCAGCAGCTTAGCGGCGGGAACCATGGATACGCAGTATTTT,many,TRBV11-1,15,TRBJ2-3,.
CASSLGPLGTQYF,TGTGCTAGCAGCTTAGGTCCGTTGGGGACCCAGTACTTC,many,TRBV7-7,13,TRBJ2-5,.
CASSTSQGFADTQYF,TGTGCCAGTAGCACCTCACAGGGTTTCGCAGATACGCAGTATTTT,.,TRBV19,15,TRBJ2-3,.
CASSQDIGGTYEQYF,TGTGCCAGCAGCCAAGATATCGGGGGCACCTACGAGCAGTACTTC,.,TRBV4-2,15,TRBJ2-7,.
CASSIDRAGELFF,TGTGCCAGTAGTATAGATCGAGCCGGGGAGCTGTTTTTT,many,TRBV19,13,TRBJ2-2,.
CASSPPGRGTEAFF,TGTGCCAGCTCACCACCTGGACGGGGCACTGAAGCTTTCTTT,.,TRBV18,14,TRBJ1-1,.
CASSRDRVSGANVLTF,TGTGCCAGTAGTAGGGACAGGGTCTCCGGGGCCAACGTCCTGACTTTC,few,TRBV19,16,TRBJ2-6,TRBD1
CASSPGEGLADEQFF,TGTGCCAGCAGCCCAGGGGAGGGACTAGCGGATGAGCAGTTCTTC,few,TRBV11-2,15,TRBJ2-1,TRBD2
CASSQDHRNTIYF,TGTGCCAGCAGCCAAGACCACAGAAACACCATATATTTT,.,TRBV3-1,13,TRBJ1-3,.
CAYGTVNTGELFF,TGTGCCTACGGGACGGTGAACACCGGGGAGCTGTTTTTT,once,TRBV29-1,13,TRBJ2-2,.
CASSSQSGNYGYTF,TGCGCCAGCAGCTCCCAAAGCGGAAACTATGGCTACACCTTC,many,TRBV5-1,14,TRBJ1-2,.
CASSPLLGSDEQYF,TGCGCCAGCAGCCCGTTGCTTGGTTCGGACGAGCAGTACTTC,.,TRBV5-1,14,TRBJ2-7,.
CSAGGGGTGPSNSPLHF,TGCAGTGCTGGGGGAGGAGGGACAGGGCCTTCTAATTCACCCCTCCACTTT,.,TRBV20-1,17,TRBJ1-6,TRBD1
CASRASSNTEAFF,TGTGCCAGCAGGGCCTCCTCGAACACTGAAGCTTTCTTT,.,TRBV6-1,13,TRBJ1-1,.
CSVVQGNTEAFF,TGCAGCGTTGTTCAGGGGAACACTGAAGCTTTCTTT,many,TRBV29-1,12,TRBJ1-1,.
CASSGTGKGRGPNTEAFF,TGCGCCAGCAGTGGGACAGGAAAGGGACGGGGGCCAAACACTGAAGCTTTCTTT,.,TRBV10-1,18,TRBJ1-1,TRBD1
CASSKTGIGEEQYF,TGTGCCAGCAGCAAAACCGGGATAGGGGAAGAGCAGTACTTC,once,TRBV7-3,14,TRBJ2-7,.
CSAKLAFYNEQFF,TGCAGTGCTAAACTAGCTTTCTACAATGAGCAGTTCTTC,few,TRBV20-1,13,TRBJ2-1,.
CSVAGLAGVDEQFF,TGCAGCGTGGCGGGACTAGCGGGGGTTGATGAGCAGTTCTTC,many,TRBV29-1,14,TRBJ2-1,TRBD2
CSAGSSVADHNEQFF,TGCAGTGCTGGGAGCTCTGTAGCGGATCACAATGAGCAGTTCTTC,few,TRBV20-1,15,TRBJ2-1,.
CASSLNGQDYYEQYF,TGCGCCAGCAGCTTGAACGGGCAAGACTACTACGAGCAGTACTTC,.,TRBV5-1,15,TRBJ2-7,.
CASMGGPNTEAFF,TGCGCCAGCATGGGGGGCCCGAACACTGAAGCTTTCTTT,many,TRBV10-1,13,TRBJ1-1,.
CASSLATSGGYNEQFF,TGTGCCAGCAGTTTAGCGACTAGCGGGGGCTACAATGAGCAGTTCTTC,.,TRBV12-3/TRBV12-4,16,TRBJ2-1,TRBD2
CASSEPQAYEQYF,TGTGCCAGCAGTGAACCGCAGGCCTACGAGCAGTACTTC,.,TRBV2,13,TRBJ2-7,.
CAISGDGSSGANVLTF,TGTGCCATCAGCGGGGACGGTAGCTCTGGGGCCAACGTCCTGACTTTC,few,TRBV10-3,16,TRBJ2-6,.
CASSEENVGGAYEQYF,TGTGCCAGCAGTGAAGAAAATGTTGGGGGAGCCTACGAGCAGTACTTC,.,TRBV6-1,16,TRBJ2-7,.
CASSYLDEQFF,TGTGCCAGCAGTTACCTGGATGAGCAGTTCTTC,few,TRBV6-5,11,TRBJ2-1,.
CSVEGLGGNEQYF,TGCAGCGTTGAAGGGCTGGGGGGCAACGAGCAGTACTTC,.,TRBV29-1,13,TRBJ2-7,.
CASSTPGQNYYGYTF,TGTGCCAGCTCAACTCCGGGACAGAATTACTATGGCTACACCTTC,.,TRBV18,15,TRBJ1-2,TRBD1
CASKPEAYEQYF,TGTGCCAGCAAGCCAGAAGCCTACGAGCAGTACTTC,many,TRBV5-8,12,TRBJ2-7,.
CASSEQGSNQPQHF,TGCGCCAGCAGCGAACAGGGGAGCAATCAGCCCCAGCATTTT,.,TRBV5-1,14,TRBJ1-5,TRBD1
CASSITNTEAFF,TGTGCCAGTAGTATCACGAACACTGAAGCTTTCTTT,many,TRBV19,12,TRBJ1-1,.
CASSYSPGTTYEQYF,TGTGCCAGCAGTTACTCGCCAGGAACCACCTACGAGCAGTACTTC,.,TRBV6-5,15,TRBJ2-7,.
CASGITERDIQYF,TGTGCTAGTGGTATTACTGAAAGGGACATTCAGTACTTC,.,TRBV12-5,13,TRBJ2-4,.
CASSRGPNQETQYF,TGTGCCAGCAGCAGAGGTCCAAACCAAGAGACCCAGTACTTC,few,TRBV5-6,14,TRBJ2-5,.
CASSIPGQGAWDTEAFF,TGTGCCAGTAGTATTCCGGGGCAGGGGGCTTGGGACACTGAAGCTTTCTTT,few,TRBV19,17,TRBJ1-1,TRBD1
CATSSRDRAYEQYF,TGTGCCACCAGCAGCCGGGACAGGGCCTACGAGCAGTACTTC,.,TRBV15,14,TRBJ2-7,TRBD1
CSAPTIPGPYNEQFF,TGCAGTGCTCCTACGATCCCCGGGCCATACAATGAGCAGTTCTTC,few,TRBV20-1,15,TRBJ2-1,.
CASSSLAGTYNEQFF,TGCGCCAGCAGCTCCCTAGCGGGTACCTACAATGAGCAGTTCTTC,few,TRBV5-1,15,TRBJ2-1,TRBD2
CSASRSGWTGEKLFF,TGCAGTGCAAGCCGCTCGGGATGGACGGGGGAAAAACTGTTTTTT,once,TRBV20-1,15,TRBJ1-4,.
CASSHDITSGGSSYEQYF,TGCGCCAGCAGCCACGATATTACTAGCGGGGGGAGCTCCTACGAGCAGTACTTC,few,TRBV4-3,18,TRBJ2-7,TRBD2
CSAKTGGAPNQPQHF,TGCAGTGCGAAAACAGGGGGCGCCCCCAATCAGCCCCAGCATTTT,.,TRBV20-1,15,TRBJ1-5,TRBD1
CAISESQDYQPQHF,TGTGCCATCAGTGAGTCACAGGACTATCAGCCCCAGCATTTT,many,TRBV10-3,14,TRBJ1-5,.
CASSITGSTEAFF,TGTGCCAGTAGTATAACAGGAAGCACTGAAGCTTTCTTT,.,TRBV19,13,TRBJ1-1,.
CAISEGWASGGYNEQFF,TGTGCCATCAGTGAGGGGTGGGCTAGCGGAGGCTACAATGAGCAGTTCTTC,few,TRBV10-3,17,TRBJ2-1,TRBD2